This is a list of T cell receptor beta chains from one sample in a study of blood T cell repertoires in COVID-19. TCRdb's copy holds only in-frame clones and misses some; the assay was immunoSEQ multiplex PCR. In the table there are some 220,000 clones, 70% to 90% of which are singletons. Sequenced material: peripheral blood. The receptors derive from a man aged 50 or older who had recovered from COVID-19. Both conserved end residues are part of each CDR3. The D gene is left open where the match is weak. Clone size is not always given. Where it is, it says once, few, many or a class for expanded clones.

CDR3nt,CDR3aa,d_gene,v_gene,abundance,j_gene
TGTGCCAGCAGCGTCGAACCCGGGGGGACTGAAGCTTTCTTT,CASSVEPGGTEAFF,NA,TRBV9,NA,TRBJ1-1
TGTGCCAGTAGTCCGAGGAGCGGGAGGCCCGGGGAGCTGTTTTTT,CASSPRSGRPGELFF,TRBD2,TRBV19,NA,TRBJ2-2
TGTGCCAGCAGGGACTACATGAGCTCCTACGAGCAGTACTTC,CASRDYMSSYEQYF,NA,TRBV2,NA,TRBJ2-7
TGTGCCAGCAGCCAAGTCAGCCTAGCTGGAGAGACCCAGTACTTC,CASSQVSLAGETQYF,NA,TRBV3-1/TRBV3-2,NA,TRBJ2-5
TGTGCCAGCAGCAAGGACAGGGGCTACAATGAGCAGTTCTTC,CASSKDRGYNEQFF,TRBD1,TRBV5-4,NA,TRBJ2-1
TGTGCCAGCAGCCTGGGACAGGGGGCGTACGAGCAGTACTTC,CASSLGQGAYEQYF,TRBD1,TRBV28,NA,TRBJ2-7
TGTGCCAGCAGTACCACAGGGGCGCATGGCTACACCTTC,CASSTTGAHGYTF,TRBD1,TRBV27,once,TRBJ1-2
TGTGCCAGCAGCTCCCAGGGGGGTAGCTCCTACGAGCAGTACTTC,CASSSQGGSSYEQYF,NA,TRBV7-2,NA,TRBJ2-7
TGTGCCAGCAGTTTAGGTCGGGAGGGTTCTTCGTACGAGCAGTACTTC,CASSLGREGSSYEQYF,TRBD2,TRBV27,NA,TRBJ2-7
TGTGCCAGCAGCTTAGTGGCTAGCGGGACCCAAGAGACCCAGTACTTC,CASSLVASGTQETQYF,TRBD2,TRBV11-2,NA,TRBJ2-5
TGTGCCAGCAGCCAAGCCGGACTGCCTAACACTGAAGCTTTCTTT,CASSQAGLPNTEAFF,NA,TRBV3-1/TRBV3-2,NA,TRBJ1-1
TGTGCCACCTCGGACAGGGTGGGAGGTCGCGCAGATACGCAGTATTTT,CATSDRVGGRADTQYF,TRBD1,TRBV10-3,NA,TRBJ2-3
TGTGCCAGCAGTTTCGCGACTAGCGGGGTATATTTGGGGGCAGATACGCAGTATTTT,CASSFATSGVYLGADTQYF,TRBD2,TRBV6-2/TRBV6-3,NA,TRBJ2-3
TGTGCCACCAGCAGGACAGGGCGCTACGAGCAGTACTTC,CATSRTGRYEQYF,TRBD1,TRBV15,NA,TRBJ2-7
TGTGCCAGTAGTATAGGGGCGCGGGAAGGCTACAATGAGCAGTTCTTC,CASSIGAREGYNEQFF,NA,TRBV19,NA,TRBJ2-1
TGTGCCAGCAGTTTACTTGGGGACAAATACGAGCAGTACTTC,CASSLLGDKYEQYF,NA,TRBV27,few,TRBJ2-7
TGTGCCAGTTCCTCGGGGGACTCCCGCACAGATACGCAGTATTTT,CASSSGDSRTDTQYF,NA,TRBV6-5,NA,TRBJ2-3
TGTGCCAGCAGCCCCGAGGCATCGACAGCACGCTCGGGTGATGGCTACACCTTC,CASSPEASTARSGDGYTF,NA,TRBV7-8,NA,TRBJ1-2
TGTGCCAGCAGCTTAGATCCATCCAATGAGCAGTTCTTC,CASSLDPSNEQFF,NA,TRBV11-3,NA,TRBJ2-1
TGCAGTGCACCGGGGGACGGCTACACCTTC,CSAPGDGYTF,NA,TRBV20-1,NA,TRBJ1-2
TGTGCCAGCAGCCAAGAAACGGTGGGACTCCAAGAGACCCAGTACTTC,CASSQETVGLQETQYF,NA,TRBV3-1/TRBV3-2,NA,TRBJ2-5
TGCGCCAGCAGCTTGGCCGGGACAGCGACCTACGAGCAGTACTTC,CASSLAGTATYEQYF,TRBD1,TRBV5-1,NA,TRBJ2-7
TGCGCCAGCAGCTTGGTACAGCCCTCCTACGAGCAGTACTTC,CASSLVQPSYEQYF,NA,TRBV5-1,NA,TRBJ2-7
TGTGCCAGCAGCCGGACAGGGGGTCGGGGCTACACCTTC,CASSRTGGRGYTF,TRBD1,TRBV13,NA,TRBJ1-2
TGCGCCAGCAGCTTGGAGCGCCCAGGGGTCACTGAAGCTTTCTTT,CASSLERPGVTEAFF,NA,TRBV5-1,NA,TRBJ1-1
TGTGCCAGCAGTCTGGACAGGGGAGGCGTCAATGAGCAGTTCTTC,CASSLDRGGVNEQFF,TRBD1,TRBV6-5,NA,TRBJ2-1
TGTGCCAGCAGAGCACCTAGCACAGATACGCAGTATTTT,CASRAPSTDTQYF,NA,TRBV6-5,NA,TRBJ2-3
TGTGCCAGCAGTTTCCGGCTAGCGGGAGGGGGGGGAGAGACCCAGTACTTC,CASSFRLAGGGGETQYF,TRBD2,TRBV27,NA,TRBJ2-5
TGTGCCACCAGCCAAGGACAGGGACTCTCTGGGGCCAACGTCCTGACTTTC,CATSQGQGLSGANVLTF,TRBD1,TRBV15,few,TRBJ2-6
TGTGCCAGCAGTCCCTTACAGGGTACCAATCAGCCCCAGCATTTT,CASSPLQGTNQPQHF,NA,TRBV27,NA,TRBJ1-5
TGTGCCAGCAGCTTCCTGGGACAGGGGGACACCGGGGAGCTGTTTTTT,CASSFLGQGDTGELFF,TRBD1,TRBV7-9,NA,TRBJ2-2
TGTGCCACCAGTGAGAGGACTAGCGGGAGTTCCAAAAACATTCAGTACTTC,CATSERTSGSSKNIQYF,TRBD2,TRBV24-1,NA,TRBJ2-4
TGTGCCAGCAGCTTTGACAGACGAGAAAATTCACCCCTCCACTTT,CASSFDRRENSPLHF,NA,TRBV5-5,NA,TRBJ1-6
TGTGCCAGCAGGACGACAGGACCGCGCTACGAGCAGTACTTC,CASRTTGPRYEQYF,NA,TRBV28,NA,TRBJ2-7
TGTGCCAGCAGCCAAGGACAGGGGGCTGCCAATGAGCAGTTCTTC,CASSQGQGAANEQFF,TRBD1,TRBV7-2,once,TRBJ2-1
TGTGCCAGCCGTAGTAGTTCCTACAATGAGCAGTTCTTC,CASRSSSYNEQFF,NA,TRBV11-2,NA,TRBJ2-1
TGTGCCAGCAGGTCAACAGGGAGCTCCTACAATGAGCAGTTCTTC,CASRSTGSSYNEQFF,NA,TRBV6-6,NA,TRBJ2-1
TGTGCCAGTCAAGAGGAGACTCTAAGCAATGAGCAGTTCTTC,CASQEETLSNEQFF,NA,TRBV19,once,TRBJ2-1
TGTGCCAGCAGCCGGCGCACTAGCGGCCAAGAGACCCAGTACTTC,CASSRRTSGQETQYF,TRBD2,TRBV5-4,NA,TRBJ2-5
TGTGCCAGCAGAAACAGGGCGGGAGAGACCCAGTACTTC,CASRNRAGETQYF,NA,TRBV5-4,NA,TRBJ2-5
TGTGCCAGCAAGCATGCAGGGACAGCTAACTATGGCTACACCTTC,CASKHAGTANYGYTF,TRBD1,TRBV2,NA,TRBJ1-2
TGTGCCAGTACCCCGGGGAGGAACACTGAAGCTTTCTTT,CASTPGRNTEAFF,NA,TRBV19,NA,TRBJ1-1
TGTGCCAGCAGGGGAGTTGGAAACACCATATATTTT,CASRGVGNTIYF,NA,TRBV9,NA,TRBJ1-3
TGTGCCAGCAGTTTCGGACAGGGAAACGAAAAACTGTTTTTT,CASSFGQGNEKLFF,TRBD1,TRBV6-5,once,TRBJ1-4
TGCGCCAGCAGCTCCGGACTATACAATGAGCAGTTCTTC,CASSSGLYNEQFF,NA,TRBV5-1,NA,TRBJ2-1
TGTGCCAGCAGTGAGGGGGGGGGACCCTACTATGGCTACACCTTC,CASSEGGGPYYGYTF,NA,TRBV6-1,NA,TRBJ1-2
TGTGCCAGCGGACTCCAAGAGACCCAGTACTTC,CASGLQETQYF,NA,TRBV7-9,NA,TRBJ2-5
TGTGCCACCAGCAGGTCCCCGACTAGCGGGAGCTATGAGCAGTTCTTC,CATSRSPTSGSYEQFF,TRBD2,TRBV15,NA,TRBJ2-1
TGTGCCAGTAGTCCCGGACTAGCGGGAGCCTCCTACGAGCAGTACTTC,CASSPGLAGASYEQYF,TRBD2,TRBV19,NA,TRBJ2-7
TGTGCCAGCAGTCTCCCCCTGGGGCGAGCGGGAGGCCCCCGACAAGAGACCCAGTACTTC,CASSLPLGRAGGPRQETQYF,TRBD2,TRBV28,NA,TRBJ2-5
TGTGCCACCAGTTACACGACACCTAGCAATCAGCCCCAGCATTTT,CATSYTTPSNQPQHF,NA,TRBV15,NA,TRBJ1-5
TGCGCCAGCAGCCTAAGCGGGGACTACACCTTC,CASSLSGDYTF,NA,TRBV5-1,once,TRBJ1-2
TGTGCCAGCAGTATCCCCGGGACTAGCGGGAGGAGGAACGAGCAGTACTTC,CASSIPGTSGRRNEQYF,TRBD2,TRBV28,NA,TRBJ2-7
TGTGCCAGCAGCTTCGGCTCAGCGGGTATCAATGAGCAGTTCTTC,CASSFGSAGINEQFF,NA,TRBV7-7,NA,TRBJ2-1
TGTGCCAGCAGCTACAGGGGAAACACCATATATTTT,CASSYRGNTIYF,NA,TRBV28,NA,TRBJ1-3